The 20 T cell receptor beta chains below were found in one sample sequenced in a study of STAT5B mutations in CD4+ large granular lymphocyte leukemia. Profiled with immunoSEQ multiplex PCR; TCRdb holds only in-frame clones, not every one. The data contain about 46,000 clones, around 81% of them seen just once; the ten biggest clones take up more than 0.3%. Source material: CD4+ T cells from blood buffy coats. These receptors came from a human donor in good health.

This chain connects TRBV29-1 to TRBJ1-5; 7 nucleotides match TRBD1. Unmatched junction bases numbered 5, after V lost 7 bases and J lost 5 bases. The germline V gene has CDR1 SQVTM and CDR2 ANQGSEA. CDR3 length equals 12 residues. The CDR3 coding sequence is TGCAGCGCGGGGACAGCCGATCAGCCCCAGCATTTT. Protein: CSAGTADQPQHF.

The gene calls are TRBV11-2 and TRBJ1-5; D possibly corresponds to TRBD1 (5 bases). V was shortened by 0 bases and J by 3 bases, with 9 bases between the two germline ends. Germline CDR1 SGHAT, CDR2 FQNNGV. The CDR3 length is 15 residues. The CDR3 sequence: CASSLDPGPNQPQHF. The DNA for the CDR3 is TGTGCCAGCAGCTTAGACCCGGGACCCAATCAGCCCCAGCATTTT.

This chain uses TRBV28 with TRBJ2-7; D uncertain. The CDR3 runs to 12 residues. Germline values: CDR1 MDHEN, CDR2 SYDVKM. The ends were cut back, 6 bases at V and 5 bases at J, with 11 bases in the middle. The CDR3: CASSHRSHEQYF. The CDR3 DNA reads as TGTGCCAGCAGCCACCGGTCCCACGAGCAGTACTTC.

This clone was counted once. The J gene is TRBJ2-3, the V gene TRBV30; D may match TRBD1 or TRBD2 (5 bases each). This CDR3 has 16 amino acids. The germline gives CDR1 GTSNPN, CDR2 SVGIG (reference sequence). Trimming removed 2 bases from V and 3 bases from J, with 18 bases in between. The CDR3 DNA reads TGTGCCTGGAGTTCGGACCGGGACCAACGTACAGATACGCAGTATTTT. This encodes CAWSSDRDQRTDTQYF.

This chain connects TRBV5-6 to TRBJ2-3, with 11 bases identical to TRBD2. The trim removed 1 base at V and 5 bases at J, leaving 6 bases unmatched. The CDR3 has 16 residues. CDR1 and CDR2 from the germline V gene are SGHDT and YYEEEE. CDR3: CASSLNLAGGIDTQYF. The CDR3 region has the DNA TGTGCCAGCAGCTTGAACCTAGCGGGGGGTATAGATACGCAGTATTTT.

The chain carries TRBV5-5 and TRBJ1-1; perhaps TRBD1 as D (6 bases). Trimming removed 2 bases from V and 1 base from J, with 12 bases in between. The CDR3 spans 15 residues. Germline values: CDR1 SGHKS, CDR2 YYEKEE (reference sequence). The DNA for the CDR3 is TGTGCCAGCAGCTTCGTGGGGGGCAGGAACACTGAAGCTTTCTTT. Translated, it gives CASSFVGGRNTEAFF.

The chain employs TRBV28 and TRBJ1-5, with 7 bases that match TRBD1. This CDR3 comprises 13 residues. Germline V CDR1 and CDR2: MDHEN, SYDVKM. V lost 3 bases and J lost 6; bases outside the gene matches: 2. In DNA form, the CDR3 reads TGTGCCAGCAGTTTCAGGGGGGGTCAGCCCCAGCATTTT. Translated, it gives CASSFRGGQPQHF.

The rearrangement joins TRBV19 to TRBJ2-1; 9 bases agree with TRBD2. Germline-derived CDR1 and CDR2 are LNHDA and SQIVND (reference sequence). The CDR3 has 14 amino acids. The trim removed 1 base at V and 9 bases at J, leaving 4 bases unmatched. The CDR3 is CASSIGGGGGEQFF. CDR3 nucleotides: TGTGCCAGTAGTATAGGCGGGGGGGGTGGTGAGCAGTTCTTC.

This CDR3 is CASSPELGRSNPFF. The CDR3 region has the DNA TGTGCCAGCAGCCCCGAATTAGGACGAAGTAACCCGTTCTTC. The gene calls are TRBV9 and TRBJ2-1; D is unresolved. Germline values: CDR1 SGDLS, CDR2 YYNGEE. Trimming stripped 4 bases from V and 15 bases from J, with 23 bases between. The CDR3 sequence is 14 residues long.

The rearrangement joins TRBV5-1 to TRBJ2-2, with 7 bases identical to TRBD2. Trimming at V came to 0 bases and at J to 6 bases, leaving 8 bases not matched to a gene. Germline V lookup: CDR1 SGHRS, CDR2 YFSETQ. The CDR3 is made up of 16 amino acids. CDR3 sequence (DNA): TGCGCCAGCAGCTTGGGTTTCGGACTAGGTTCCGGGGAGCTGTTTTTT. This translates into CASSLGFGLGSGELFF. The full variable domain, with the rest looked up from reference TRBV5-1 and TRBJ2-2, is KAGVTQTPRYLIKTRGQQVTLSCSPISGHRSVSWYQQTPGQGLQFLFEYFSETQRNKGNFPGRFSGRQFSNSRSEMNVSTLELGDSALYLCASSLGFGLGSGELFFGEGSRLTVL.

In this sample, this clone turned up a few times. The chain employs TRBV18 and TRBJ1-5; D gene ambiguous. The CDR3 contains 14 residues. Germline CDR1 reads KGHSH; CDR2 reads LQKENI. V was trimmed by 4 bases and J by 3 bases, leaving 10 bases between them. CDR3 region: CASSQGPINQPQHF. For the CDR3, the DNA is TGTGCCAGCTCACAAGGACCGATCAATCAGCCCCAGCATTTT.

The rearrangement links TRBV4-1 to TRBJ2-5; possibly TRBD2 for D (5 bases). This CDR3 comprises 14 residues. The germline V gene has CDR1 MGHRA and CDR2 YSYEKL. Trimming cost V 6 bases and J 5 bases, with 16 bases left between them. The CDR3, as DNA: TGCGCCAGCAGACCTGAGGACTCTGGGGAGACCCAGTACTTC. Translation: CASRPEDSGETQYF.

The gene calls are TRBV7-7 and TRBJ2-3, with no clear D. Germline V gene lookup returns CDR1 SSHAT and CDR2 FNYEAQ (reference sequence). CDR3 size: 15 residues. The germline V and J ends were trimmed by 2 bases and 0 bases, with 9 bases remaining between them. CDR3 bases: TGTGCCAGCAGCTTATTCGGCAGTAGCACAGATACGCAGTATTTT. It is translated as CASSLFGSSTDTQYF.

This clone appeared once. This CDR3 is CASSLEIGNEQFF. The CDR3 DNA follows: TGCGCCAGCAGCTTGGAGATTGGGAATGAGCAGTTCTTC. This chain connects TRBV5-1 to TRBJ2-1, with unresolved D. Germline CDR1 and CDR2: SGHRS and YFSETQ. This CDR3 comprises 13 residues. Trimming stripped 0 bases from V and 7 bases from J, with 8 bases between.

The rearrangement uses TRBV5-1 and TRBJ2-1, with 14 nucleotides matching TRBD2. The germline V gene has CDR1 SGHRS and CDR2 YFSETQ. With 1 base clipped from V and 9 bases from J, the junction kept 15 bases outside the gene matches. The CDR3 loop spans 19 amino acids. The CDR3 nucleotides read TGCGCCAGCAGCTTGCGCGGTGGTTTAGGACTAGCGGGAGGCAGTGAGCAGTTCTTC. Translated, it gives CASSLRGGLGLAGGSEQFF. Drawing the rest from reference TRBV5-1 and TRBJ2-1, the complete variable domain is KAGVTQTPRYLIKTRGQQVTLSCSPISGHRSVSWYQQTPGQGLQFLFEYFSETQRNKGNFPGRFSGRQFSNSRSEMNVSTLELGDSALYLCASSLRGGLGLAGGSEQFFGPGTRLTVL.

The CDR3 DNA reads TGTGCCAGCAGCCCTACTGACAGCGAAAGTTTCTTC. Amino acids: CASSPTDSESFF. The chain is built from TRBV5-4 and TRBJ2-1; a possible D gene is TRBD1 (5 bases). The V and J ends lost 4 bases and 16 bases respectively, with 18 bases between them. The germline CDR1 and CDR2 sequences are SGHNT and YYREEE (reference sequence). This CDR3 has 12 amino acids.

The V and J genes are TRBV29-1 and TRBJ2-3, with 9 bases identical to TRBD2. J was trimmed by 3 bases and V by 7 bases; bases with no gene match: 5. Germline values: CDR1 SQVTM, CDR2 ANQGSEA. This CDR3 contains 13 residues. The CDR3: CSGLAGKTDTQYF. The CDR3 coding sequence is TGCAGCGGGCTAGCGGGAAAAACAGATACGCAGTATTTT.

The chain combines TRBV6-5 with TRBJ1-1, with D hard to call. The V end was cut by 6 bases, the J end by 2 bases, with 4 bases between. The CDR3 is 11 amino acids. Per germline, CDR1 MNHEY and CDR2 SVGAGI. The CDR3 DNA is TGTGCCAGCAGCGGTAACACTGAAGCTTTCTTT. Amino acid sequence: CASSGNTEAFF.

The chain has TRBV21-1 and TRBJ1-5; TRBD1, the table's D call, lacks a check against the DNA. TRBV21-1 counts as a pseudogene. This CDR3 is 12 amino acids long. The CDR3 DNA sequence: TGTGCCAGCAGCAATGGCCATCAGCCCCAGCATTTT. Translating gives CASSNGHQPQHF.

The chain is built from TRBV5-1 and TRBJ2-3; D gene uncertain. Germline loops: CDR1 SGHRS, CDR2 YFSETQ. The CDR3 sequence is 12 residues long. V was clipped by 4 bases and J by 4 bases, with 7 bases between them. As DNA, the CDR3 is TGCGCCAGCAGCCTCTTGGCAGATACGCAGTATTTT. This sequence encodes CASSLLADTQYF.